The clone carrying this TCR beta chain has a handful of counts. Its antigen is undetermined. Primers included in the PCR were 60 Vbeta and 13 Jbeta primers. Measured with immunoSEQ multiplex PCR; TCRdb has only the in-frame clones, and not every one. The sample carries roughly 120,000 clones, roughly 14% recorded once. Germline CDR1 and CDR2: SGHAT and FQNNGV. This CDR3 spans 17 amino acids. V shed 1 base and J 7 bases; nucleotides not matched to a gene: 10. The source of the sample is a study of cytomegalovirus exposure and HLA in healthy donors. Study-level findings and limits: Reported results showed that the classifier diagnosed cytomegalovirus status with high specificity and sensitivity.

The material sequenced was PBMCs. J is TRBJ2-1 and V is TRBV11-2, with TRBD2 identical over 10 bases. This clonotype was obtained from a woman younger than 35 in good health and CMV-seronegative. This CDR3 reads CASSLVPLAGAVNEQFF. CDR3 in DNA: TGTGCCAGCAGCTTAGTCCCCCTAGCGGGAGCGGTGAATGAGCAGTTCTTC.